This entry describes one T cell receptor beta chain. Its recognized antigen is unknown. No base qualities exist here, and no much larger clone lies one base off it. The data are from a study of graft-versus-host responses after intestinal transplantation (dated by TCRdb to the early 2020s). With regard to the full study: Recipients received multivisceral, liver-intestinal, or isolated intestinal transplants. Anti-thymocyte globulin induction was given to all recipients, followed by maintenance tacrolimus and steroids for two to four years. Graft-versus-host and host-versus-graft alloreactive T cell clones were tracked in the graft, circulation and bone marrow after intestinal transplantation using bulk TCR-beta CDR3 sequencing. Alloreactive clones were identified by sequencing pre-transplant mixed lymphocyte reaction products and comparing these products with unstimulated pre-transplant donor and recipient T cells. Of the 20 to 25 intestinal transplant recipients enrolled in the cohort, one of whom was a retransplant, 3 patients without pretransplant specimens were excluded. A peak of at least 4% donor T cells among recipient peripheral blood mononuclear cells was the definition used for donor T cell macrochimerism. Samples from three later patients were sequenced in-house on an Illumina MiSeq with MiXCR processing rather than by the commercial service. Study-wide findings and limitations: GvH clones turned up in recipient bone marrow, with some appearing earlier in ileal mucosa or blood, a pattern consistent with an intestinal mucosal origin. Peak levels of circulating GvH clones were associated with declines in HvG clones early after transplant. The conclusions were limited by the relatively low number and heterogeneity of the intestinal transplant patients. High GvH to HvG T cell clonal ratios were observed in the allografts of patients with donor T cell macrochimerism.

The library was obtained by the immunoSEQ multiplex PCR assay. In most patients, genomic DNA was isolated using the Qiagen DNeasy Blood and Tissue Kit and sent frozen to Adaptive Biotechnologies for TCR sequencing. For most patients, high-throughput TCR-beta CDR3 sequencing of genomic DNA was performed by Adaptive Biotechnologies. The published analysis was carried out like this. TCR sequencing data for over 15 patients were retrieved from Adaptive's ImmunoSEQ software; three other patients were processed with MiXCR and VDJtools. To correct CD4 versus CD8 sorting errors, any sequence found in both subsets at a frequency ratio below 5:1 was removed. CDR3 nucleotide sequences shared between donor and recipient were removed because the origin of such sequences could not be assigned. Alloreactive clones required at least 2-fold expansion over unstimulated cells and minimum CFSE-low frequency of 0.002% (template counts) or 0.001% (read counts). A clone was considered mappable if detected in the sequenced pre-transplant spleen, lymph node, or MLR CFSE-low populations of the donor or recipient. The cumulative frequency of alloreactive clones was calculated as a percentage of all sequences, weighted by copy number. Sourced from immuneACCESS, this table was stored by TCRdb with only in-frame sequences that have V and J called. A share of the clones is absent; for the studies checked, an unresolved V gene accounts for under half, and the remainder has no known explanation. The V and J calls and clone size come from that table; D and trimming were worked out from the DNA. The sample has about 66,000 clones on record, 90% of them singletons. Under 1.5% of the sample comes from the top ten.

This sample's time point label indicates: cells obtained before transplantation from donor or recipient. CD3+CD4+ and CD3+CD8+ populations were FACS-sorted from unstimulated pre-transplant donor and recipient cells taken from spleen or lymph nodes. From its cysteine to its phenylalanine, the CDR3 spans 15 amino acids. The CDR3 DNA has 45 bases and is translated from base 1. The V and J ends are trimmed by 3 bases and 8 bases, leaving 20 bases between them. The germline V gene sets CDR1 to SGDLS and CDR2 to YYNGEE. The clonotype originates from a human donor who received an intestinal transplant. The rearranged chain carries TRBV9 and TRBJ1-2; the D segment cannot be called with confidence. The sequences come from unstimulated CD8+ T cells sorted from spleen or lymph node cells, collected before intestinal transplant. Read as DNA, the sequence is TGTGCCAGCAGCGGAGAAGGATTTACAGTAGGAGGCTACACCTTC. The translation is CASSGEGFTVGGYTF.